The present T cell receptor beta chain was sequenced within a study of blood T cell repertoires in COVID-19. At the level of the study: Donors in the United States, Italy and Spain gave samples during acute or convalescent COVID-19. Sample material is recorded as cDNA or gDNA derived from T cells, B-cell-depleted T cells, or PBMCs.

The CDR3 spans 13 residues. Germline assignment: CDR1 SGHAT and CDR2 FQNNGV. V was cut by 4 bases and J by 0 bases, with 7 bases left in between. It was during active infection that Seattle patients were enrolled and then longitudinally followed. As originally analysed: Reference gene primer amplification gave nucleated cell count estimates. This table comes from immunoSEQ multiplex PCR, and its TCRdb copy is limited to in-frame clones, with some not included. D and trimming come from the DNA, and the V and J calls and clone size come from that table. There are a few hundred thousand clones in the sample; 75% to 95% occur only once, and approximately 2.5% lies in the top ten.

The specimen sequenced was peripheral blood. This sequence was found in a person aged 18 to 29 with COVID-19, enrolled during active disease. The V and J genes are TRBV11-2 and TRBJ2-7, with D unresolved. Written as DNA, the CDR3 is TGTGCCAGCAGCTCTAGTCCCTCCTACGAGCAGTACTTC. Residues: CASSSSPSYEQYF.